The clone carrying this T cell receptor (beta chain) was seen repeatedly, ten times or more. TCRdb re-analysed the 5' RACE reads in MiXCR, keeping a single row per CDR3 protein. This sample yields around 340,000 distinct CDR3 sequences, of which more than 20% are seen a single time; roughly an eighth belongs to the top ten. This CDR3 spans 15 amino acids. The J segment lost 2 bases and the V segment lost 5 bases, leaving 7 bases of the junction unmatched. From germline, CDR1 is SGHTA and CDR2 FQGNSA. The sample is drawn from a study of T-cell memory formation after mild COVID-19. V gene TRBV7-2 combines with J gene TRBJ2-7; 9 bases are a match to TRBD2. The material sequenced was PBMCs or a T cell subset sorted from them (not recorded which). This receptor was obtained from an adult woman who had mild COVID-19 (a few samples of this study predate the infection). Cell type and time point are not known. CDR3 sequence (DNA): TGTGCCAGCAGCCAGAGCGGGGGGCCTGCCTACGAGCAGTACTTC. It encodes CASSQSGGPAYEQYF.